This T cell receptor beta chain was captured by sequencing in a study of CD8 T cells in Susac syndrome. General study points: In total CD8+ repertoires, around 15 Susac-specific public clones were detected, and CD8+ TEMRA repertoires contained five.

The RNA, 0.5 to 1 ug, was put through reverse transcription using random hexamers. TCRdb analysed the immunoSEQ multiplex PCR reads with MiXCR anew, one entry per CDR3 protein. The table shows about 190,000 distinct CDR3 sequences, with roughly 94% occurring only once. Purification of the CD8+ and CD4+ T cells relied on negative isolation, and TEMRA cells underwent FACS enrichment. Turning to this clonotype: Antigen: not known.

This clonotype was sampled from a human donor with Susac syndrome. Sequencing input: CD8+ T cells from PBMCs.

The CDR3 DNA is TGTGCCAGCAGGGAAGGGACAGCGAACACTGAAGCTTTCTTT. Translating it yields CASREGTANTEAFF. The genes are TRBV12-3 or TRBV12-4 and TRBJ1-1; 7 bases map to TRBD1. The V gene end was trimmed by 6 bases and the J gene end by 1 base; junction bases not matched to a gene: 5. The CDR3 runs 14 residues.